This TCR beta chain was identified during a study of blood T cell repertoires in COVID-19. This CDR3 has 16 amino acids. Trimming took 4 bases from V and 4 from J; bases not matched to a gene: 8. The germline V gene encodes CDR1 SGHTS and CDR2 YDEGEE. Sequencing used immunoSEQ multiplex PCR; TCRdb keeps in-frame clones, though not all of them. The sample lists over 150,000 clones, around 84% occurring once. V and J are TRBV5-8 and TRBJ2-3; 11 nucleotides agree with TRBD2. The sequence was obtained from a woman at least 80 years old with COVID-19, enrolled during active disease. The source material was peripheral blood. The CDR3: CASSPGLAVPPDTQYF. The DNA of the CDR3 is TGTGCCAGCAGCCCGGGACTAGCGGTCCCTCCAGATACGCAGTATTTT. Combining the CDR3 with reference TRBV5-8 and TRBJ2-3 gives the whole variable domain EAGVTQSPTHLIKTRGQQATLRCSPISGHTSVYWYQQALGLGLQFLLWYDEGEERNRGNFPPRFSGRQFPNYSSELNVNALELEDSALYLCASSPGLAVPPDTQYFGPGTRLTVL.